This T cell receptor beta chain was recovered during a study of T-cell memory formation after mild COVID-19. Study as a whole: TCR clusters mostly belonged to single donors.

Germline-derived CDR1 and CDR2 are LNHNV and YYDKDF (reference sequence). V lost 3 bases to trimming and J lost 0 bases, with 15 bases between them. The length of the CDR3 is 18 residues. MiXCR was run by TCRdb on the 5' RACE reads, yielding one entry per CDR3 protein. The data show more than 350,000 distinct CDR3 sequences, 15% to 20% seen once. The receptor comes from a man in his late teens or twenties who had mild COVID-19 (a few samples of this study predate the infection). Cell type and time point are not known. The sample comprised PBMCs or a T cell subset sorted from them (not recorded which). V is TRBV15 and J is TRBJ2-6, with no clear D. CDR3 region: CATSREPTTLSGANVLTF. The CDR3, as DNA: TGTGCCACCAGCAGGGAACCGACAACCCTCTCTGGGGCCAACGTCCTGACTTTC.